The 7 T cell receptor beta chains below were found in one sample sequenced in a study of shared clonotypes between healthy human individuals. The data were produced by immunoSEQ multiplex PCR, yet TCRdb's version contains in-frame clones alone and is incomplete. The data contain about 1.5 million clones, roughly 95% of them singletons. Sequencing was carried out using naive CD4+ T cells sorted from blood. Subset here: CD45RA+ positively selected. The receptor set was obtained from a man between 25 and 39 years old in good health.

The V call is TRBV5-1, the J call TRBJ2-1; 14 bases map to TRBD2. This CDR3 contains 15 residues. The V gene end was trimmed by 0 bases and the J gene end by 12 bases; junction bases not matched to a gene: 5. The germline V gene has CDR1 SGHRS and CDR2 YFSETQ. The CDR3 DNA follows: TGCGCCAGCAGCTTGGGACTAGCGGGAGGGAGTCGGCAGTTCTTC. Translation: CASSLGLAGGSRQFF.

V is TRBV7-9 and J is TRBJ2-6, with unresolved D. Germline CDR1 reads SEHNR; CDR2 reads FQNEAQ (reference sequence). Trimming left V 1 base short and J 4 bases short, with 14 bases between. The length of the CDR3 is 17 residues. CDR3 residues: CASSLGGWKYGANVLTF. CDR3 DNA: TGTGCCAGCAGCTTAGGGGGTTGGAAGTACGGGGCCAACGTCCTGACTTTC.

For this clone: Other DNA sequences in this specimen translate into the identical CDR3. The V gene is TRBV18, the J gene TRBJ2-7; TRBD2 is a possible D gene (6 bases). The CDR3 is 11 amino acids. Trimming removed 3 bases at V and 7 bases at J, with 7 bases between. Per germline, CDR1 KGHSH and CDR2 LQKENI. In DNA form, the CDR3 reads TGTGCCAGCTCACCGCGGGAAGAGCAGTACTTC. This codes for CASSPREEQYF.

The rearrangement links TRBV6-6 to TRBJ1-5; 11 nucleotides line up with TRBD1. This CDR3 is built from 16 residues. Per the germline V gene, CDR1 is MNHNY and CDR2 is SVGAGI (reference sequence). Trimming removed 6 bases from V and 6 bases from J; junction bases left unmatched: 10. The CDR3 is CASRGPDRGLSQPQHF. The DNA for the CDR3 is TGTGCCAGCAGAGGACCGGACAGGGGGCTTTCTCAGCCCCAGCATTTT.

The rearrangement joins TRBV25-1 to TRBJ2-6, with D perhaps matching TRBD1 (5 bases). The V and J ends lost 6 bases and 0 bases respectively, with 9 bases between them. The CDR3 has 15 amino acids. In germline, CDR1 is MGHDK, CDR2 SYGVNS. The CDR3 DNA reads as TGTGCCAGCAGGGACAACCGCTCTGGGGCCAACGTCCTGACTTTC. Amino acids: CASRDNRSGANVLTF.

This sequence joins TRBV4-1 and TRBJ2-7; D may correspond to TRBD1 or TRBD2 (5 bases each). The V and J ends lost 3 bases and 5 bases respectively, with 11 bases between them. This CDR3 contains 13 residues. Germline V gives CDR1 MGHRA, CDR2 YSYEKL. CDR3 DNA: TGCGCCAGCAGCCAGCACCGGGACGACGAGCAGTACTTC. It encodes CASSQHRDDEQYF.

This clone was seen once. The rearrangement uses TRBV2 and TRBJ2-5; TRBD2 aligns across 7 bases. CDR3 length: 15 amino acids. The germline V gene has CDR1 SNHLY and CDR2 FYNNEI. With V trimmed by 4 bases and J by 4 bases, 9 bases remained unmatched. DNA for the CDR3: TGTGCCAGCAGTGTAGGGACTACCCTTGGAGAGACCCAGTACTTC. Its protein product is CASSVGTTLGETQYF.